Included here is one TCR beta chain sequence, with context. Its matching antigen is unknown. This specimen belongs to a study of T cell responses to AZD1222 COVID-19 vaccine. The study's findings and limits: Only after the peak T cell response were repertoires sampled. Seropositivity was recorded at baseline in only a handful of AZD1222 recipients. Donors, mostly white British, included more females; clonal diversity was possibly underestimated.

Measured with immunoSEQ multiplex PCR; TCRdb has only the in-frame clones, and not every one. This sample carries under 150,000 clones, approximately 92% of them seen once, and the ten largest clones take around 1.1%. Trimming stripped 0 bases from V and 0 bases from J, with 5 bases between. Germline V gene sequence: CDR1 LGHNA, CDR2 YSLEER. This CDR3 region has 15 residues. The source was peripheral blood, collected 28 days after the second AZD1222 dose. This chain links TRBV4-3 with TRBJ2-2; no reliable D call. The sequence was collected from an adult who received the AZD1222 COVID-19 vaccine. The CDR3 region is CASSQEVANTGELFF. The CDR3 region has the DNA TGCGCCAGCAGCCAAGAAGTGGCGAACACCGGGGAGCTGTTTTTT.